This T cell receptor (beta chain) was sequenced in a study of blood T cell repertoires in COVID-19. The data were produced by immunoSEQ multiplex PCR, yet TCRdb's version contains in-frame clones alone and is incomplete. Found here are about 39,000 clones, around 84% of them singletons; the top ten hold 59%. Germline V gives CDR1 LGHDT, CDR2 YNNKEL (reference sequence). The CDR3 has 14 amino acids. V shed 0 bases and J shed 2 bases, with 7 bases lying between them. The TCR originated in a man aged 65-85 years with acute or convalescent COVID-19. Sequenced material: peripheral blood. The V and J genes are TRBV3-1 (or the pseudogene TRBV3-2) and TRBJ1-2; the D is unclear. The CDR3 protein is CASSQDEQNYGYTF. CDR3 DNA: TGTGCCAGCAGCCAAGATGAACAGAACTATGGCTACACCTTC.